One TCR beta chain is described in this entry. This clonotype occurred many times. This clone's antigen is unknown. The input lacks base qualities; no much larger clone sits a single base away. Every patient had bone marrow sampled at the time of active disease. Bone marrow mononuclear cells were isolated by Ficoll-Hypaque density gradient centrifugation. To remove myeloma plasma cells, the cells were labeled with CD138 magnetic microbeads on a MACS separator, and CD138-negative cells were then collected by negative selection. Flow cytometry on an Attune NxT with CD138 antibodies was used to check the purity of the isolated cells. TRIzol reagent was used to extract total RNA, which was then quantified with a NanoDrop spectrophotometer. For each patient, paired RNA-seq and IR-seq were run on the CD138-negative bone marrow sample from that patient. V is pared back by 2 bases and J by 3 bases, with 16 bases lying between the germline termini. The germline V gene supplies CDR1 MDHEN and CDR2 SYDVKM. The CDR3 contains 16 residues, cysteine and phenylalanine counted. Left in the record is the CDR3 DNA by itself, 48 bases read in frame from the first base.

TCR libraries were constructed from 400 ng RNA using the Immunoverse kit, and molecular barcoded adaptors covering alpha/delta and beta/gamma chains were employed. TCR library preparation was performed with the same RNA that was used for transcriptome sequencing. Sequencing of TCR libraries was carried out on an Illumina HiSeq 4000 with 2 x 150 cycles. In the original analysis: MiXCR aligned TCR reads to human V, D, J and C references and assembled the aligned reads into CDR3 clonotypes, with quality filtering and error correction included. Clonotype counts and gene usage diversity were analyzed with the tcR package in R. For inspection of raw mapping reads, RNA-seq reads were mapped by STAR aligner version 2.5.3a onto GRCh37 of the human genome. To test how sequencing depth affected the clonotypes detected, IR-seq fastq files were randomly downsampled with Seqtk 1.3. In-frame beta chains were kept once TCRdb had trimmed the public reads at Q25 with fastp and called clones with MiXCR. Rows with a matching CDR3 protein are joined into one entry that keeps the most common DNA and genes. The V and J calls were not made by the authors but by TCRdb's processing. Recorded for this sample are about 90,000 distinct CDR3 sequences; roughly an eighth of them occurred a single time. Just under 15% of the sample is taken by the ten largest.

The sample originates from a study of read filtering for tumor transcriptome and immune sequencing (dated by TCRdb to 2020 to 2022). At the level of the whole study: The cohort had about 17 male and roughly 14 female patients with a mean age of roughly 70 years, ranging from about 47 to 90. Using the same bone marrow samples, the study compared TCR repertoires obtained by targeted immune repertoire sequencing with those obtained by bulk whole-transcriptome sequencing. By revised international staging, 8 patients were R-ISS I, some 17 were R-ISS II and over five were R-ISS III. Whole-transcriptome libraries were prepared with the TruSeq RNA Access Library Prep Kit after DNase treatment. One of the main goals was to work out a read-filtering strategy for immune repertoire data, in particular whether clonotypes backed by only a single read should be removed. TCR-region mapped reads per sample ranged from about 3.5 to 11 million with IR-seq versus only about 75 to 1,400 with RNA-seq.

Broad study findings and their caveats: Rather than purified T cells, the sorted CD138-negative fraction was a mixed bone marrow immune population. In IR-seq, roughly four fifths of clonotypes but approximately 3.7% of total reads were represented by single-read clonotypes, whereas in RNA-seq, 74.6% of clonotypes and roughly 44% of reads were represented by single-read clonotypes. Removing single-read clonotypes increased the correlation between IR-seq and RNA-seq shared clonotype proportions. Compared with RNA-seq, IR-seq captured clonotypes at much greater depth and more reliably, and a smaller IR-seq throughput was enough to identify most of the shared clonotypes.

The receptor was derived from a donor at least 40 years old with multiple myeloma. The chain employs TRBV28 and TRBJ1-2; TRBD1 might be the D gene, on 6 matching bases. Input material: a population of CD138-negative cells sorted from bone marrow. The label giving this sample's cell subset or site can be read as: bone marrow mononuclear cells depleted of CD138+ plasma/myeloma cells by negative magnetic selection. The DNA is TGTGCCAGCAGTTTAAGTTCCCCGGGACAAGACTATGGCTACACCTTC. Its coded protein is CASSLSSPGQDYGYTF.